This T cell receptor beta chain was sequenced during a study of regulatory T cells in long-lasting Graves disease. Overall study context: For a period under 3 months, newly diagnosed Graves' patients had taken antithyroid drugs.

This clonotype was observed a handful of times. V trimming: 8 bases; J trimming: 7 bases; junction bases outside the gene matches: 11. This CDR3 has 14 residues. Germline V gene data show CDR1 as GTSNPN and CDR2 as SVGIG (reference sequence). iRepertoire HTBI primers and Arm-PCR of CDR3 regions built TCR beta libraries. TCRdb re-analysed the multiplex PCR reads in MiXCR, keeping a single row per CDR3 protein. The repertoire holds 530,000 or so distinct CDR3 sequences, with around 15% as singletons. Described time point: newly diagnosed GD, antithyroid drugs for less than 3 months. Extracted RNA from PBMCs served as the source of the TCR library. In addition, the sample was reused for a study of T cells in Graves' hyperthyroidism and ophthalmopathy. In that study: When ophthalmopathy did not progress within 18 months, Graves' hyperthyroidism was considered stable. Clinical symptoms, serum thyroxine and TRAb, thyroid ultrasound and orbital computed tomography together formed the diagnostic basis.

This chain connects TRBV30 to TRBJ2-1; 10 bases match TRBD1. This specimen was peripheral blood mononuclear cells (PBMCs), taken at new diagnosis, from a patient treated with antithyroid drugs. The clonotype was recovered from a man aged 18 to 29 with Graves disease. DNA of the CDR3: TGTGCCGGGGCTCCGGGACAGGGGATTAATGAGCAGTTCTTC. This codes for CAGAPGQGINEQFF.